The 8 T cell receptor beta chains reported below all come from one sample, sequenced in a study of T-cell memory formation after mild COVID-19. TCRdb recomputed calls from the 5' RACE reads with MiXCR, one row per CDR3 protein. Of 210,000 or so distinct CDR3 sequences in the sample, 10% to 13% are singletons; the top ten hold approximately 3%. The sample comprised PBMCs or a T cell subset sorted from them (not recorded which). These receptors were taken from a man between 18 and 29 years old who had mild COVID-19 (a few samples of this study predate the infection). Cell type and time point are not known.

At least ten counts were recorded for this clonotype. The genes are TRBV5-6 and TRBJ2-5; D possibly corresponds to TRBD2 (6 bases). CDR1 is SGHDT and CDR2 is YYEEEE in the germline V gene. CDR3 length: 15 amino acids. V gave up 4 bases and J gave up 4 bases, with 17 bases separating them. The CDR3 region has the DNA TGTGCCAGCAGCCGAAGATCGTTGGGAGGAGAGACCCAGTACTTC. Translating it yields CASSRRSLGGETQYF.

The chain recombines TRBV5-1 with TRBJ2-3, with TRBD2 identical over 10 bases. Germline CDR1 and CDR2: SGHRS and YFSETQ. This CDR3 region has 16 residues. The junction had 9 bases not matched to a gene; V was cut back by 4 bases and J by 4 bases. This CDR3 is CASSQGWTSGADTQYF. For the CDR3, the DNA is TGCGCCAGCAGCCAGGGCTGGACTAGCGGCGCAGATACGCAGTATTTT.

This clonotype showed up just a few times. This chain connects TRBV5-1 to TRBJ1-1; TRBD1 is a possible D gene (5 bases). The V gene's germline CDR1 is SGHRS and CDR2 YFSETQ. Trimming removed 0 bases from V and 1 base from J, with 7 bases in between. CDR3 length: 14 amino acids. The CDR3 protein is CASSLAGKNTEAFF. The CDR3 bases are TGCGCCAGCAGCTTGGCAGGGAAGAACACTGAAGCTTTCTTT.

This clonotype was recorded at least ten times. This sequence joins TRBV6-2 or TRBV6-3 and TRBJ2-5, with a possible D match to TRBD1 (6 bases). CDR1 is MNHEY, CDR2 SVGEGT, per germline. V lost 7 bases to trimming and J lost 4 bases, with 22 bases between them. The CDR3 is 16 residues long. In DNA, the CDR3 is TGTGCCAGCATGAACACCCCCCAGGGGACGGGAGAGACCCAGTACTTC. It is translated as CASMNTPQGTGETQYF.

This clonotype was detected only a few times. The chain joins TRBV7-2 to TRBJ2-3; the D is unclear. V was trimmed by 3 bases and J by 1 base, leaving 11 bases between them. From germline, CDR1 is SGHTA and CDR2 FQGNSA. The CDR3 runs to 15 residues. The CDR3 DNA reads as TGTGCCAGCAGCTTCAATCGTCGGGGCACAGATACGCAGTATTTT. Translated: CASSFNRRGTDTQYF.

The chain is built from TRBV5-1 and TRBJ2-3, with 9 nucleotides matching TRBD1. The length of the CDR3 is 14 residues. After removal of 6 bases from V and 3 bases from J, the junction contained 5 bases not matched to a gene. CDR1 SGHRS and CDR2 YFSETQ come from the germline V gene. CDR3 region: CASTQDRGTDTQYF. In DNA form, the CDR3 reads TGCGCCAGCACACAGGACAGGGGAACAGATACGCAGTATTTT.

The chain recombines TRBV7-2 with TRBJ2-1, with 8 positions matching TRBD2. CDR1 and CDR2 (germline): SGHTA, FQGNSA. Germline trimming cut 5 bases from V and 12 bases from J; bases unmatched to any gene: 12. The CDR3 covers 14 residues. The CDR3 nucleotides are TGTGCCAGCAGCCGGACTAGCTCCGAGGTGCGGCAGTTCTTC. It translates to CASSRTSSEVRQFF.

This clonotype was detected only a few times. The genes are TRBV2 and TRBJ1-6, with TRBD1 matching over 7 bases. Trimming cost V 2 bases and J 6 bases; bases outside gene matches: 7. The CDR3 loop spans 16 amino acids. Germline-derived CDR1 and CDR2 are SNHLY and FYNNEI. CDR3 DNA sequence: TGTGCCAGCAGTGAACCATCAGGGGGTAGTAATTCACCCCTCCACTTT. Translation gives CASSEPSGGSNSPLHF.